These 26 T cell receptor beta chains share one sample of origin, sequenced in a study of blood T cell repertoires in COVID-19. Data came from immunoSEQ multiplex PCR; TCRdb stores just in-frame clones and leaves some out. This repertoire shows 150,000 or so clones, about 82% found once; its top ten account for roughly 2.9%. The material sequenced was peripheral blood. Receptors originate from a woman aged 40 to 50 with active or convalescent COVID-19.

CDR3 protein: CASSYPGTGAKQYF. The CDR3 region has the DNA TGTGCCAGCAGTTACCCCGGGACAGGCGCCAAGCAGTACTTC. V gene TRBV6-6 combines with J gene TRBJ2-7; 8 bases are a match to TRBD1. The V gene's germline CDR1 is MNHNY and CDR2 SVGAGI (reference sequence). V shed 2 bases, J shed 8 bases, and the junction held 8 bases outside the gene matches. The CDR3 length is 14 residues.

This chain connects TRBV27 to TRBJ2-1; 7 bases agree with TRBD2. The CDR3 is made up of 15 amino acids. J lost 9 bases, V lost 5 bases, and 13 bases had no gene match. Per the germline V gene, CDR1 is MNHEY and CDR2 is SMNVEV (reference sequence). The CDR3 DNA reads as TGTGCCAGCAGTCGGAGGGACTATTCTGCCGGTGAGCAGTTCTTC. Protein sequence: CASSRRDYSAGEQFF.

This clone was seen a single time. The chain couples TRBV5-1 to TRBJ1-1, with D hard to call. Trimming shortened V by 4 bases and J by 3 bases, and 13 bases separated the two germline ends. Germline V gives CDR1 SGHRS, CDR2 YFSETQ. CDR3 length: 14 amino acids. CDR3 nucleotide sequence: TGCGCCAGCAGCAAGGGAGATGGGTACACTGAAGCTTTCTTT. The encoded protein is CASSKGDGYTEAFF.

This chain uses TRBV5-1 with TRBJ1-5; 8 bases are a match to TRBD1. The junction had 7 bases not matched to a gene; V was cut back by 4 bases and J by 7 bases. In germline, CDR1 is SGHRS, CDR2 YFSETQ. The CDR3 sequence is 14 residues long. CDR3 amino acids: CASSLDRERQPQHF. For the CDR3, the DNA is TGCGCCAGCAGCCTGGACAGGGAACGACAGCCCCAGCATTTT.

This clone was found a few times. V gene TRBV27 combines with J gene TRBJ2-7, with D maybe TRBD1 (5 bases). Looked up from germline, CDR1 is MNHEY and CDR2 is SMNVEV (reference sequence). Trimming cost V 3 bases and J 5 bases, with 17 bases left between them. CDR3 length: 15 amino acids. CDR3 region: CASSFWAGRTDEQYF. CDR3 DNA: TGTGCCAGCAGTTTTTGGGCAGGGCGTACGGACGAGCAGTACTTC.

The chain has TRBV7-9 and TRBJ1-2; TRBD1 agrees at 12 bases. Germline CDR1 reads SEHNR; CDR2 reads FQNEAQ (reference sequence). Germline trimming cut 5 bases from V and 3 bases from J; bases unmatched to any gene: 13. The CDR3 spans 18 residues. CDR3 DNA: TGTGCCAGCAGCCCCCCCGGGACAGGGGGCTCTACCTACTATGGCTACACCTTC. This translates into CASSPPGTGGSTYYGYTF.

This clone was seen more than once but under ten times. J is TRBJ2-5 and V is TRBV7-2; 8 positions agree with TRBD2. J lost 5 bases, V lost 4 bases, and 15 bases had no gene match. Germline V gene sequence: CDR1 SGHTA, CDR2 FQGNSA. The CDR3 spans 17 residues. The CDR3 nucleotides read TGTGCCAGCAGCTCCCGACTAGCGCTCGGGGTCTGGGAGACCCAGTACTTC. Translating gives CASSSRLALGVWETQYF.

The gene calls are TRBV29-1 and TRBJ1-2; the D is unclear. V lost 7 bases to trimming and J lost 4 bases, with 13 bases between them. Germline V gene lookup returns CDR1 SQVTM and CDR2 ANQGSEA. The CDR3 loop spans 12 amino acids. CDR3 region: CSAARGSYGYTF. CDR3 coding DNA: TGCAGCGCCGCTCGGGGTTCCTATGGCTACACCTTC.

The V gene is TRBV16, the J gene TRBJ1-3; D unclear. CDR3 length: 14 residues. Germline CDR1 is KGHSY and CDR2 is FQNENV. V lost 4 bases, J lost 0 bases, and 7 bases lay in between. The CDR3: CASSLQYSGNTIYF. CDR3 nucleotides: TGTGCCAGCAGCCTACAGTACTCTGGAAACACCATATATTTT. The full variable domain, completed using reference TRBV16 and TRBJ1-3, is GEEVAQTPKHLVRGEGQKAKLYCAPIKGHSYVFWYQQVLKNEFKFLISFQNENVFDETGMPKERFSAKCLPNSPCSLEIQATKLEDSAVYFCASSLQYSGNTIYFGEGSWLTVV.

This sequence joins TRBV5-1 and TRBJ1-1; D might be TRBD1 (5 bases). The V gene's germline CDR1 is SGHRS and CDR2 YFSETQ. The CDR3 runs 14 residues. V was pared by 3 bases and J by 1 base, with 10 bases between. DNA for the CDR3: TGCGCCAGCAGCTGGAGCGGGGGGAACACTGAAGCTTTCTTT. Encoded protein: CASSWSGGNTEAFF. Looking up the rest from reference TRBV5-1 and TRBJ1-1 gives the full variable domain: KAGVTQTPRYLIKTRGQQVTLSCSPISGHRSVSWYQQTPGQGLQFLFEYFSETQRNKGNFPGRFSGRQFSNSRSEMNVSTLELGDSALYLCASSWSGGNTEAFFGQGTRLTVV.

This chain links TRBV6-5 with TRBJ2-5, with 11 nucleotides matching TRBD2. Germline V gives CDR1 MNHEY, CDR2 SVGAGI. V shed 7 bases, J shed 5 bases, and the junction held 0 bases outside the gene matches. The CDR3 has 12 amino acids. The CDR3 nucleotides are TGTGCCAGCACTAGCGGGAGGGAGACCCAGTACTTC. The encoded protein is CASTSGRETQYF.

This chain joins TRBV28 and TRBJ1-4; TRBD1 might be the D (5 bases). The germline gives CDR1 MDHEN, CDR2 SYDVKM. The V and J ends lost 5 bases and 2 bases respectively, with 18 bases between them. The CDR3 consists of 17 residues. CDR3 DNA sequence: TGTGCCAGCAGTCCCTATGGGGCAGGGTGGACTAATGAAAAACTGTTTTTT. This gives the protein CASSPYGAGWTNEKLFF. The whole variable domain, remainder taken from reference TRBV28 and TRBJ1-4, is DVKVTQSSRYLVKRTGEKVFLECVQDMDHENMFWYRQDPGLGLRLIYFSYDVKMKEKGDIPEGYSVSREKKERFSLILESASTNQTSMYLCASSPYGAGWTNEKLFFGSGTQLSVL.

This clone came up a few times. V is TRBV6-6 and J is TRBJ1-6; 10 bases match TRBD1. The CDR3 is made up of 16 amino acids. Losses at the gene ends were 4 bases for V and 10 bases for J; bases not matched to a gene: 10. Germline CDR1 is MNHNY and CDR2 is SVGAGI (reference sequence). The CDR3 spells CASSFLTGGRHSPLHF. The CDR3 coding sequence is TGTGCCAGCAGTTTCCTGACAGGGGGCCGACACTCACCCCTCCACTTT.

The CDR3 coding sequence is TGTGCCAGCAGCCCGAGGGCAACTAATGAAAAACTGTTTTTT. This translates into CASSPRATNEKLFF. The V gene is TRBV7-2, the J gene TRBJ1-4; no reliable D call. V was clipped by 5 bases and J by 0 bases, with 7 bases between them. The V gene's germline CDR1 is SGHTA and CDR2 FQGNSA. This CDR3 comprises 14 residues. The whole variable domain, remainder taken from reference TRBV7-2 and TRBJ1-4, is GAGVSQSPSNKVTEKGKDVELRCDPISGHTALYWYRQSLGQGLEFLIYFQGNSAPDKSGLPSDRFSAERTGGSVSTLTIQRTQQEDSAVYLCASSPRATNEKLFFGSGTQLSVL.

This chain uses TRBV28 with TRBJ2-3, with D perhaps matching TRBD2 (7 bases). The CDR3 sequence is 13 residues long. Trimming removed 10 bases from V and 3 bases from J, with 14 bases in between. Germline V gene sequence: CDR1 MDHEN, CDR2 SYDVKM. This CDR3 reads CATRRGATDTQYF. The CDR3 coding sequence is TGTGCCACCCGTCGGGGGGCAACAGATACGCAGTATTTT.

The rearrangement links TRBV10-3 to TRBJ1-1; D may be TRBD1 (5 bases). This CDR3 spans 12 amino acids. Trimming took off 11 bases at V and 3 bases at J, with 13 bases between the two ends. CDR1 and CDR2 (germline): ENHRY, SYGVKD. The CDR3: CAFRGGDTEAFF. CDR3 coding DNA: TGTGCCTTCCGGGGGGGGGACACTGAAGCTTTCTTT.

The chain has TRBV12-3 or TRBV12-4 and TRBJ1-2, with D maybe TRBD1 (6 bases). Trimming cost V 6 bases and J 2 bases, with 10 bases left between them. There are 13 residues in the CDR3. CDR3 nucleotides: TGTGCCAGCAGCACACAGGGAAACTATGGCTACACCTTC. Translating gives CASSTQGNYGYTF.

The chain links TRBV4-1 to TRBJ1-2, with D perhaps TRBD1 (6 bases). Trimming removed 0 bases at V and 7 bases at J, with 15 bases between. Germline CDR1 is MGHRA and CDR2 is YSYEKL. The CDR3 extends over 15 amino acids. In nucleotides, the CDR3 is TGCGCCAGCAGCCAAGAAAGGGCAGGGGTGGTTGGCTACACCTTC. This sequence encodes CASSQERAGVVGYTF.

This rearrangement joins TRBV6-5 to TRBJ2-3; D not certain. This CDR3 is built from 14 residues. V shed 6 bases and J shed 1 base, with 11 bases lying between them. The V gene's germline CDR1 is MNHEY and CDR2 SVGAGI. The CDR3 protein is CASSPVGRTDTQYF. CDR3 DNA: TGTGCCAGCAGCCCCGTTGGGCGCACAGATACGCAGTATTTT.

The chain recombines TRBV12-3 or TRBV12-4 with TRBJ2-1; maybe TRBD1 (5 bases). The CDR3 has 12 amino acids. V was clipped by 5 bases and J by 8 bases, with 10 bases between them. This chain's CDR3 is CASSPRADEQFF. Written as DNA, the CDR3 is TGTGCCAGCAGTCCCAGGGCGGATGAGCAGTTCTTC.

The V gene is TRBV7-2, the J gene TRBJ2-7; D uncertain. The germline V gene has CDR1 SGHTA and CDR2 FQGNSA. The V end lost 1 base, the J end lost 6 bases, and 4 bases lay between the germline ends. This CDR3 has 11 residues. The CDR3 spells CASSLGPEQYF. The CDR3 region has the DNA TGTGCCAGCAGCTTAGGGCCCGAGCAGTACTTC.

V is TRBV7-9 and J is TRBJ1-2, with TRBD1 identical over 7 bases. Unmatched junction bases numbered 9, after V lost 6 bases and J lost 5 bases. This CDR3 has 14 amino acids. Germline CDR1 and CDR2: SEHNR and FQNEAQ (reference sequence). The CDR3 nucleotides are TGTGCCAGCAGAGGCACAGGGGATCGGTATGGCTACACCTTC. This codes for CASRGTGDRYGYTF.

The chain recombines TRBV30 with TRBJ2-7, with 13 bases fitting TRBD2. The CDR3 sequence is 18 residues long. The trim removed 3 bases at V and 2 bases at J, leaving 13 bases unmatched. Germline V lookup: CDR1 GTSNPN, CDR2 SVGIG (reference sequence). CDR3 nucleotide sequence: TGTGCCTGGAGAGGACGGACTAGCGGGGGAGCCTGGCCCTACGAGCAGTACTTC. Translated: CAWRGRTSGGAWPYEQYF.

The V call is TRBV25-1, the J call TRBJ1-2; the match to TRBD1 covers 8 bases. The CDR3 extends over 15 amino acids. The junction had 9 bases not matched to a gene; V was cut back by 5 bases and J by 4 bases. Germline-derived CDR1 and CDR2 are MGHDK and SYGVNS. CDR3 protein: CASSPDPGGGYGYTF. CDR3 nucleotide sequence: TGTGCCAGCAGTCCTGACCCAGGGGGCGGCTATGGCTACACCTTC.

The chain is built from TRBV6-5 and TRBJ1-2, with 7 nucleotides matching TRBD1. The CDR3 is 13 residues long. Losses at the gene ends were 10 bases for V and 4 bases for J; bases not matched to a gene: 9. CDR1 MNHEY and CDR2 SVGAGI come from the germline V gene. CDR3 region: CAIWRGQGYGYTF. DNA of the CDR3: TGTGCCATCTGGAGGGGGCAGGGCTATGGCTACACCTTC.

This clone was counted ten times or more. The chain is built from TRBV7-9 and TRBJ2-7, with a possible D match to TRBD2 (7 bases). The CDR3 covers 14 residues. Deletions cut 8 bases from V and 3 bases from J, with 17 bases between. CDR1 SEHNR and CDR2 FQNEAQ come from the germline V gene (reference sequence). The CDR3 region is CASYGEGGNYEQYF. In DNA, the CDR3 is TGTGCCAGCTACGGAGAGGGGGGGAACTACGAGCAGTACTTC.